Listed below are T cell receptor beta chains from one sample, sequenced in a study of T cells in tuberculosis. The table came from immunoSEQ multiplex PCR; TCRdb's copy has only in-frame clones and leaves some out. The sample has around 38,000 clones, nearly 95% seen once. Sequenced: PBMCs. The receptor set was obtained from a donor aged 10 to 29 with latent tuberculosis or without tuberculosis infection. Each CDR3 is given with its conserved first and last residue. Each record gives: V gene, clone size, J gene, D gene, CDR3 protein, CDR3 DNA. D genes are given only for firm matches. Size tells how often a clone was seen (once, few, many) or the class of an expanded clone, and some rows leave it out.

TRBV27	-	TRBJ1-1	TRBD1	CASSLFQGGLTEAFF	TGTGCCAGCAGTTTATTCCAGGGGGGTTTGACTGAAGCTTTCTTT
TRBV9	-	TRBJ2-1	TRBD1	CASSDRTGDNEQFF	TGTGCCAGCAGCGACCGGACAGGCGACAATGAGCAGTTCTTC
TRBV7-2	-	TRBJ2-2	-	CASSATGAGELFF	TGTGCCAGCAGCGCCACAGGTGCCGGGGAGCTGTTTTTT
TRBV19	-	TRBJ1-3	-	CASSGRRWNTIYF	TGTGCCAGTAGTGGGAGGCGGTGGAACACCATATATTTT
TRBV5-1	-	TRBJ1-6	-	CASSPQGSNSPLHF	TGCGCCAGCAGCCCGCAGGGGAGTAATTCACCCCTCCACTTT
TRBV7-8	-	TRBJ1-2	-	CASSSEGGYTF	TGTGCCAGCAGCTCCGAGGGAGGCTACACCTTC
TRBV30	-	TRBJ2-2	-	CAWSGKKRANTGELFF	TGTGCCTGGAGTGGGAAAAAGCGCGCGAACACCGGGGAGCTGTTTTTT
TRBV6-5	-	TRBJ1-2	-	CASSVTGTANYGYTF	TGTGCCAGCAGTGTTACCGGAACAGCCAATTATGGCTACACCTTC
TRBV9	-	TRBJ1-6	-	CASSARDLDNSPLHF	TGTGCCAGCAGCGCCCGGGACTTAGATAATTCACCCCTCCACTTT
TRBV19	-	TRBJ1-1	-	CASSIWQEAFF	TGTGCCAGTAGTATTTGGCAGGAAGCTTTCTTT
TRBV5-6	-	TRBJ2-4	-	CASSSTGTYYF	TGTGCCAGCAGCTCAACCGGGACTTACTATTTC
TRBV6-6	once	TRBJ1-1	-	CASRPIQGEAFF	TGTGCCAGCAGGCCTATACAGGGAGAAGCTTTCTTT
TRBV18	-	TRBJ2-3	TRBD2	CASSLAGKRDTQYF	TGTGCCAGCTCTCTAGCGGGGAAGCGAGATACGCAGTATTTT
TRBV19	-	TRBJ1-2	TRBD1	CASSIGGTGSGYTF	TGTGCCAGTAGTATCGGAGGGACAGGCTCTGGCTACACCTTC
TRBV6-6	-	TRBJ1-1	-	CASSSGGRITEAFF	TGTGCCAGCAGTTCGGGGGGGCGCATCACTGAAGCTTTCTTT
TRBV6-5	-	TRBJ1-2	TRBD1	CASSYGQGNGYTF	TGTGCCAGCAGTTACGGACAGGGAAATGGCTACACCTTC
TRBV18	-	TRBJ1-2	-	CASSPARIRGYTF	TGTGCCAGCTCACCAGCTAGGATTCGCGGCTACACCTTC
TRBV19	-	TRBJ2-3	-	CASSMLRGTDTQYF	TGTGCCAGTAGTATGCTTCGGGGCACAGATACGCAGTATTTT
TRBV5-1	-	TRBJ1-1	-	CASRGQQGTPEAFF	TGCGCCAGCAGAGGACAACAGGGTACCCCTGAAGCTTTCTTT
TRBV5-1	-	TRBJ2-7	-	CASSFTGHLYEQYF	TGCGCCAGCAGCTTTACGGGACATCTCTACGAGCAGTACTTC
TRBV10-3	-	TRBJ1-5	-	CAISESGGGQPQHF	TGTGCCATCAGTGAGTCGGGGGGGGGTCAGCCCCAGCATTTT
TRBV5-1	once	TRBJ2-2	TRBD1	CASTPRDRADGELFF	TGCGCCAGCACTCCTCGGGACAGAGCAGACGGGGAGCTGTTTTTT
TRBV27	once	TRBJ1-5	-	CASSRRGADQPQHF	TGTGCCAGCAGCCGACGGGGAGCAGATCAGCCCCAGCATTTT
TRBV12-5	-	TRBJ1-3	TRBD1	CASGLVLGQGSTSGNTIYF	TGTGCTAGTGGTTTGGTACTTGGACAGGGTTCTACGTCCGGAAACACCATATATTTT
TRBV6-5	-	TRBJ1-2	TRBD1	CASRTTGGVGYGYTF	TGTGCCAGCAGGACAACAGGGGGAGTCGGCTATGGCTACACCTTC
TRBV6-1	-	TRBJ1-4	TRBD1	CASSERQGASEVF	TGTGCCAGCAGTGAAAGGCAGGGGGCGTCAGAGGTTTTT
TRBV4-1	-	TRBJ2-3	TRBD2	CASSQEGGLAGGDTQYF	TGCGCCAGCAGCCAAGAAGGCGGACTAGCGGGTGGAGATACGCAGTATTTT
TRBV15	-	TRBJ1-1	-	CATSSGLPEGEAFF	TGTGCCACCAGCTCAGGACTGCCAGAAGGTGAAGCTTTCTTT
TRBV2	-	TRBJ1-2	TRBD1	CANLGDRGYGYTF	TGTGCCAACCTAGGGGACAGGGGCTATGGCTACACCTTC
TRBV15	-	TRBJ1-2	-	CATQGGEWGYTF	TGTGCCACCCAGGGTGGGGAATGGGGCTACACCTTC
TRBV30	-	TRBJ1-2	-	CAFTPGVNYGYTF	TGTGCCTTTACTCCGGGGGTTAACTATGGCTACACCTTC
TRBV6-6	-	TRBJ2-3	TRBD2	CASSYGGGRDTQYF	TGTGCCAGCAGTTATGGCGGGGGGAGGGATACGCAGTATTTT
TRBV5-1	few	TRBJ1-2	TRBD1	CASGLLGGAGYGYTF	TGCGCCAGCGGTCTCCTAGGGGGCGCAGGGTATGGCTACACCTTC
TRBV14	-	TRBJ1-3	-	CASRHGGSGNTIYF	TGTGCCAGCAGGCACGGTGGCTCTGGAAACACCATATATTTT
TRBV18	-	TRBJ2-3	-	CASSLAMGADTQYF	TGTGCCAGCTCCCTAGCGATGGGGGCAGATACGCAGTATTTT
TRBV5-4	few	TRBJ1-1	-	CATTLFSGAEAFF	TGTGCCACTACACTGTTCTCAGGGGCTGAAGCTTTCTTT
TRBV30	-	TRBJ2-6	-	CAWSVRGYGANVLTF	TGTGCCTGGAGTGTACGGGGGTATGGGGCCAACGTCCTGACTTTC